The T cell receptor beta chain described here comes from a study of T cell responses to AZD1222 COVID-19 vaccine. Study results and limitations: Following two doses of AZD1222, Spike-specific TCR breadth and depth rose. White British donors predominated, females outnumbered males, and clonal diversity was possibly underestimated. There were vaccine-associated CD4 TCRs across spike, dominant at 160-218 and 743-854. Seropositivity was recorded at baseline in only a handful of AZD1222 recipients.

The CDR3 spans 18 residues. After removal of 2 bases from V and 0 bases from J, the junction contained 13 bases not matched to a gene. Germline CDR1 reads SGHTA; CDR2 reads FQGNSA. This clone has a handful of counts. Its antigen is still unknown. Here immunoSEQ multiplex PCR was the method, and the copy in TCRdb shows in-frame clones only, minus some. The sample has some 150,000 clones; around 88% are singletons. Specimen: peripheral blood, collected on day 0 of AZD1222 vaccination. This clonotype was sampled from an adult in good health. The chain has TRBV7-2 and TRBJ2-7; TRBD1 matches 7 bases. CDR3 protein: CASSLPARQGRSSYEQYF. The CDR3, as DNA: TGTGCCAGCAGCTTACCCGCCCGACAGGGAAGGAGCTCCTACGAGCAGTACTTC.